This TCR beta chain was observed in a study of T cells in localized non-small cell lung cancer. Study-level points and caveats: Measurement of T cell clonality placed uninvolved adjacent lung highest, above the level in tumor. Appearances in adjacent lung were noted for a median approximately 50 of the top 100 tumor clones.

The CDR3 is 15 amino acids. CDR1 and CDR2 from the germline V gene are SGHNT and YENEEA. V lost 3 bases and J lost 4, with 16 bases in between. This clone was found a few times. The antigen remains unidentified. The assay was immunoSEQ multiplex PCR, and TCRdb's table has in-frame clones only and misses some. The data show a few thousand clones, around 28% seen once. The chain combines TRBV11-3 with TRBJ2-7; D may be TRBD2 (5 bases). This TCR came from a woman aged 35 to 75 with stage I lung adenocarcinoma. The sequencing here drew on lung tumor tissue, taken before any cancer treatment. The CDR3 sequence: CASSFSRGEAYEQYF. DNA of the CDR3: TGTGCCAGCAGCTTCTCTCGGGGAGAGGCATACGAGCAGTACTTC.